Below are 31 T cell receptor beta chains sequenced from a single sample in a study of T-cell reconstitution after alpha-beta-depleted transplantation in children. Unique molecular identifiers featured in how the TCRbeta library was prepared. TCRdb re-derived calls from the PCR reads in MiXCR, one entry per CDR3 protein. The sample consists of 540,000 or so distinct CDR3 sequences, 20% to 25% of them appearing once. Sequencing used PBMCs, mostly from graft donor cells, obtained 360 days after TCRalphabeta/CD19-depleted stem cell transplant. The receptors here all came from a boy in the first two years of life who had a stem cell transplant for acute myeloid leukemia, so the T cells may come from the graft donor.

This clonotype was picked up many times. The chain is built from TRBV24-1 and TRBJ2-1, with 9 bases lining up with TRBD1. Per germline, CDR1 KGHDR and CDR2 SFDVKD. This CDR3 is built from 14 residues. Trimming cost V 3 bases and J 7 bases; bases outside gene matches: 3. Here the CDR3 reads CATSDATGGNEQFF. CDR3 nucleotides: TGTGCCACCAGTGATGCGACAGGGGGGAATGAGCAGTTCTTC.

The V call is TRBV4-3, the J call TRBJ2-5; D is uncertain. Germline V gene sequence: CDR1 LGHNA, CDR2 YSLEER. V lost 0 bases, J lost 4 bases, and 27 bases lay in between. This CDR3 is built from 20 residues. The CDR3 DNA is TGCGCCAGCAGCCAAGATCCGGTAATGGAGCCACCTTTGCGGAGAGAGACCCAGTACTTC. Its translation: CASSQDPVMEPPLRRETQYF.

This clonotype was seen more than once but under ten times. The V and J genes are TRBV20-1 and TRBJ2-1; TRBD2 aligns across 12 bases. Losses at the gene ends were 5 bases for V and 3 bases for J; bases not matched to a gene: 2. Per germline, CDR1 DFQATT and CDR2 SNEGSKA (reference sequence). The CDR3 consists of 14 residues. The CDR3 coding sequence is TGCAGTGCTCAACTAGCGGGGGGCTACAATGAGCAGTTCTTC. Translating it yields CSAQLAGGYNEQFF.

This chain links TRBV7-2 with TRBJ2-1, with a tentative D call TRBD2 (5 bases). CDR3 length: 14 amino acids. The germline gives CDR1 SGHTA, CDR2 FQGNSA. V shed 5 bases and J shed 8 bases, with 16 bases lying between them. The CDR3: CASSRVGGEDEQFF. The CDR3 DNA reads TGTGCCAGCAGCCGGGTTGGAGGAGAAGATGAGCAGTTCTTC.

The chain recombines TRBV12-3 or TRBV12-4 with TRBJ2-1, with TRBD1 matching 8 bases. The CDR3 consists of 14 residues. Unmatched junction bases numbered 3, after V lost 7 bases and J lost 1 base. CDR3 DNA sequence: TGTGCCAGCAATCAGGGGGCATCCTACAATGAGCAGTTCTTC. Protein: CASNQGASYNEQFF.

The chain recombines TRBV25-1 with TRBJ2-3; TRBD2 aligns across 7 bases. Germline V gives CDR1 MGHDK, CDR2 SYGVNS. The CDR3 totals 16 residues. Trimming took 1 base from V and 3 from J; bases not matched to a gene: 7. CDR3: CASSEFTRGRTDTQYF. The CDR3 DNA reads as TGTGCCAGCAGTGAATTTACGCGGGGGAGGACAGATACGCAGTATTTT. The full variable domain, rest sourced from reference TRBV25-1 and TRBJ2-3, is EADIYQTPRYLVIGTGKKITLECSQTMGHDKMYWYQQDPGMELHLIHYSYGVNSTEKGDLSSESTVSRIRTEHFPLTLESARPSHTSQYLCASSEFTRGRTDTQYFGPGTRLTVL.

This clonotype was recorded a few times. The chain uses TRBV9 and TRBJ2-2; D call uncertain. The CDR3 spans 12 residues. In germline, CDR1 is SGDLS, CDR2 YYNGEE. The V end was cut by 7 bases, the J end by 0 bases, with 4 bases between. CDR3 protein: CASEANTGELFF. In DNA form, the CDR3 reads TGTGCCAGCGAGGCGAACACCGGGGAGCTGTTTTTT.

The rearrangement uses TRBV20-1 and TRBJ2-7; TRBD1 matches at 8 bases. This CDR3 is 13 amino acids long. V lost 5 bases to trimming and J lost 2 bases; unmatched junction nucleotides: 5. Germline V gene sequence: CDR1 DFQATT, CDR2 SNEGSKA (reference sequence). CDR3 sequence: CSARDRGTYEQYF. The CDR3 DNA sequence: TGCAGTGCTCGCGACAGGGGAACCTACGAGCAGTACTTC.

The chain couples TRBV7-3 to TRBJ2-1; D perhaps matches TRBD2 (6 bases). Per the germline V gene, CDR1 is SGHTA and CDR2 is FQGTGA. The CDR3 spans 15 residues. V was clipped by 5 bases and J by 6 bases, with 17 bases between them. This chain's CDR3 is CASSLIGGQFNEQFF. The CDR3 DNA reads TGTGCCAGCAGCCTAATCGGGGGTCAGTTCAATGAGCAGTTCTTC.

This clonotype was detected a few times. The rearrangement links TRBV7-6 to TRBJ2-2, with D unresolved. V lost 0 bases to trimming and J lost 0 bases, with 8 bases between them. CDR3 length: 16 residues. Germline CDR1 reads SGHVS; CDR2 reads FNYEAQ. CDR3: CASSLAYFTNTGELFF. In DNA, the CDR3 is TGTGCCAGCAGCTTAGCGTACTTCACGAACACCGGGGAGCTGTTTTTT.

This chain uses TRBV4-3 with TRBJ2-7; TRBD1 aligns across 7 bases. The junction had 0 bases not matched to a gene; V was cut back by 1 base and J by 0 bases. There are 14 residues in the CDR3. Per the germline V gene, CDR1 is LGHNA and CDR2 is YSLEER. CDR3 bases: TGCGCCAGCAGCCAAGGGGACAGCTCCTACGAGCAGTACTTC. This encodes CASSQGDSSYEQYF.

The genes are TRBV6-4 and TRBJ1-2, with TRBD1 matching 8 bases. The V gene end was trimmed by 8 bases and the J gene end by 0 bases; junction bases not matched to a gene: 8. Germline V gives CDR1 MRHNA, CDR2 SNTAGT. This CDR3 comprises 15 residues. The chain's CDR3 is CASPRDRIANYGYTF. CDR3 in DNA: TGTGCCAGCCCCCGGGACAGGATTGCTAACTATGGCTACACCTTC.

CDR3: CASSEPGQGATIQYF. DNA of the CDR3: TGTGCCAGCAGTGAACCGGGACAGGGGGCAACTATTCAGTACTTC. The chain employs TRBV6-1 and TRBJ2-4; the match to TRBD1 covers 12 bases. CDR3 length equals 15 residues. Germline CDR1 is MNHNS and CDR2 is SASEGT. Trimming at V came to 2 bases and at J to 10 bases, leaving 6 bases not matched to a gene.

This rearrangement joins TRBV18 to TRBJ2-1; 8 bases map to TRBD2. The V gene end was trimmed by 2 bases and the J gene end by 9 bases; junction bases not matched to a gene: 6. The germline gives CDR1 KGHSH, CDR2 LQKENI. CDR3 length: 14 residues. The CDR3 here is CASSPLAGGVEQFF. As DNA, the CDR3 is TGTGCCAGCTCACCATTGGCGGGGGGCGTTGAGCAGTTCTTC.

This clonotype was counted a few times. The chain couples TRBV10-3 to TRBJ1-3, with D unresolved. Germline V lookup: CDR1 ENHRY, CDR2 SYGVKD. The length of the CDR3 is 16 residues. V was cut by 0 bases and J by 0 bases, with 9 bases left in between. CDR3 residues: CAISESKESSGNTIYF. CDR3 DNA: TGTGCCATCAGTGAGTCGAAGGAGAGCTCTGGAAACACCATATATTTT.

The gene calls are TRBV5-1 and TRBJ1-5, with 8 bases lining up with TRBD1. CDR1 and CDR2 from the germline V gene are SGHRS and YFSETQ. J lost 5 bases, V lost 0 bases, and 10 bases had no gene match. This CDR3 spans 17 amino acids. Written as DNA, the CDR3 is TGCGCCAGCAGCTTGGATCCTTTGACAGGGGCCGATCAGCCCCAGCATTTT. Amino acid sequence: CASSLDPLTGADQPQHF. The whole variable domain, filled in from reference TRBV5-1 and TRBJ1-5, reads KAGVTQTPRYLIKTRGQQVTLSCSPISGHRSVSWYQQTPGQGLQFLFEYFSETQRNKGNFPGRFSGRQFSNSRSEMNVSTLELGDSALYLCASSLDPLTGADQPQHFGDGTRLSIL.

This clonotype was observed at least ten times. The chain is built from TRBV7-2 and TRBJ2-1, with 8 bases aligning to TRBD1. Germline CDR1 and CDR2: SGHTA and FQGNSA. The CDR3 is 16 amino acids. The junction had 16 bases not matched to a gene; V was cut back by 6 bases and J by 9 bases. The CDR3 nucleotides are TGTGCCAGCAGTTTGGATATGTCAGGGGGCCCAGGTGAGCAGTTCTTC. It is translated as CASSLDMSGGPGEQFF.

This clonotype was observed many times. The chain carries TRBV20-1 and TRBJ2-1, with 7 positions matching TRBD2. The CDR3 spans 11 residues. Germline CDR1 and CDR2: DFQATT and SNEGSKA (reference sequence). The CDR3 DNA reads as TGCGGGGGGGAGGATGTCGATGAGCAGTTCTTC. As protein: CGGEDVDEQFF.

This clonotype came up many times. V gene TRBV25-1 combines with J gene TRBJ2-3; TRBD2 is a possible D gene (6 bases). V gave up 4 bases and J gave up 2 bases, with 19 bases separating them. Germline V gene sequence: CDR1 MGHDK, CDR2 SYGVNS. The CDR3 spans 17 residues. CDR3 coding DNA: TGTGCCAGCAGTGTGGGGGGATCGGCGACCCCCACAGATACGCAGTATTTT. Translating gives CASSVGGSATPTDTQYF.

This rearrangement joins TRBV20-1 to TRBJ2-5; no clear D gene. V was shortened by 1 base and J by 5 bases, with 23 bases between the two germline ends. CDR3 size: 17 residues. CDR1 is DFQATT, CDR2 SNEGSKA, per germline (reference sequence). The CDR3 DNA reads TGCAGTGCTAGAGGAGGCAGGCCTTCAGGAACAGTGGAGACCCAGTACTTC. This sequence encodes CSARGGRPSGTVETQYF.

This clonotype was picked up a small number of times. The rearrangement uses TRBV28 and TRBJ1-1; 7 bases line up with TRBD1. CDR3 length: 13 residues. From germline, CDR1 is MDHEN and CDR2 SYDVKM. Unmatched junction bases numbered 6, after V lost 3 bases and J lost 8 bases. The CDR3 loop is CASSFHPGQEAFF. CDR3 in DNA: TGTGCCAGCAGTTTCCACCCGGGACAGGAAGCTTTCTTT.

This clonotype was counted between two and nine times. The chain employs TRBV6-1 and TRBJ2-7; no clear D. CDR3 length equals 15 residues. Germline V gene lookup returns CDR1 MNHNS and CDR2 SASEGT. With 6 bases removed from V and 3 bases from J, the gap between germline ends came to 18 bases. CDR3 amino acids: CASSATMRSGYEQYF. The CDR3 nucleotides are TGTGCCAGCAGCGCTACCATGAGATCCGGCTACGAGCAGTACTTC.

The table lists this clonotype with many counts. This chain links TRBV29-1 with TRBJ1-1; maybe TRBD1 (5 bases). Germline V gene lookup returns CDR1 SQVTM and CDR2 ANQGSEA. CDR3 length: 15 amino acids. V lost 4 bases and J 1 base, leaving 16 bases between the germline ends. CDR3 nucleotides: TGCAGCGTTGCGTGGGGGTTGCGGGAGAACACTGAAGCTTTCTTT. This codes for CSVAWGLRENTEAFF. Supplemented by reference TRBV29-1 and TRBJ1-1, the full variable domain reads SAVISQKPSRDICQRGTSLTIQCQVDSQVTMMFWYRQQPGQSLTLIATANQGSEATYESGFVIDKFPISRPNLTFSTLTVSNMSPEDSSIYLCSVAWGLRENTEAFFGQGTRLTVV.

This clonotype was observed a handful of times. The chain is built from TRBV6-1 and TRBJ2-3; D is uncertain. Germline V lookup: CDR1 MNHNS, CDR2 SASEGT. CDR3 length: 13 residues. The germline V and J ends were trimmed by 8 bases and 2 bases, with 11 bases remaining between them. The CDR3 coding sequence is TGTGCCAGCGGCTTCACGAACACAGATACGCAGTATTTT. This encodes CASGFTNTDTQYF.

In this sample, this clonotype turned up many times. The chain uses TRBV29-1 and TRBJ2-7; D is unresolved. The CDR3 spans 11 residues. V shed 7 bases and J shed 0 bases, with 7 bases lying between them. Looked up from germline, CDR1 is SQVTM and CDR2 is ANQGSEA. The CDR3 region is CSATFSYEQYV. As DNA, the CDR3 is TGCAGCGCCACATTCTCCTACGAGCAGTACGTC.

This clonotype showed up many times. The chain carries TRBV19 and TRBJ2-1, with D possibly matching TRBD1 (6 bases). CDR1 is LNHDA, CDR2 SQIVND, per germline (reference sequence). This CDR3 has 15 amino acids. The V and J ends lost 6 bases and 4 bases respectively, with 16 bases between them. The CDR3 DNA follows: TGTGCCAGTAGCTCACCGGGACATACATACAATGAGCAGTTCTTC. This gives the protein CASSSPGHTYNEQFF.

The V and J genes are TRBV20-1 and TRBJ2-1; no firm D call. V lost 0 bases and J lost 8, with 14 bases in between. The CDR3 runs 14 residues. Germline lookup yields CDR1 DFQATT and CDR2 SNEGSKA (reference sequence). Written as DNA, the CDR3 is TGCAGTGCTAGAGAGGATCCAGTTGTCGATGAGCAGTTCTTC. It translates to CSAREDPVVDEQFF.

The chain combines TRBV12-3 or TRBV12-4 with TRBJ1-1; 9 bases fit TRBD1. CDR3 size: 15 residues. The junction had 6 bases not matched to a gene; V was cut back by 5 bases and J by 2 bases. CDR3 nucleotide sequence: TGTGCCAGCAGTGAGACGGGACAGGGAAACACTGAAGCTTTCTTT. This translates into CASSETGQGNTEAFF.

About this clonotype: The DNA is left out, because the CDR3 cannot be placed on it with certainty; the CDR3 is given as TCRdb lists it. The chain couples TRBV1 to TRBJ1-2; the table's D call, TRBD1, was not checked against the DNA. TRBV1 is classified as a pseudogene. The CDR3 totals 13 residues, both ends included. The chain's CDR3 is CTSWGRGIYGYTF.

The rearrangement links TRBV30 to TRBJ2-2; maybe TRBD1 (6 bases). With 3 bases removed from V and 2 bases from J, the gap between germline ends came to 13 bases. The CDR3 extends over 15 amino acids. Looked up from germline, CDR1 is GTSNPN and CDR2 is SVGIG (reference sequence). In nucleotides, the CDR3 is TGTGCCTGGAGACCGACAGGATTAAACACCGGGGAGCTGTTTTTT. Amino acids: CAWRPTGLNTGELFF.

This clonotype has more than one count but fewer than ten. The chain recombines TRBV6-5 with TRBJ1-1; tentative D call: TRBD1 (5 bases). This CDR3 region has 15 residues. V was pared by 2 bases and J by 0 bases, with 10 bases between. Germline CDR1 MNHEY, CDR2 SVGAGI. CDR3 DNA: TGTGCCAGCAGTTACAGAGAGGGGATGAACACTGAAGCTTTCTTT. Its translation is CASSYREGMNTEAFF.